These 7 T cell receptor beta chains were all obtained from the same sample, sequenced in a study of beta chain features in type 1 diabetes. General study findings and limits: Within each of all four CD4+ subsets, Type 1 diabetes patients had TCRB CDR3s that were moderately but significantly shorter.

Their antigens remain unidentified. Isolated RNA was reverse transcribed in full, so expressed TCRB transcripts were sequenced. Assay: immunoSEQ multiplex PCR; the TCRdb copy retains only in-frame clones and omits some. The data show about 340,000 clones, roughly 9% seen once. What was sequenced was central memory CD4+ T cells from blood. Receptors were obtained from a man under 40 with type 1 diabetes.

This clone showed up just a few times. The genes are TRBV29-1 and TRBJ2-2; 9 nucleotides align to TRBD2. Germline CDR1 is SQVTM and CDR2 is ANQGSEA. J gave up 7 bases and V 7 bases, and 13 bases lay outside the gene matches. CDR3 length equals 15 residues. The CDR3 spells CSALGGGGAGGELFF. In nucleotides, the CDR3 is TGCAGCGCCCTTGGCGGCGGGGGGGCCGGCGGGGAGCTGTTTTTT.

This clone turned up a few times. This chain connects TRBV9 to TRBJ2-2, with 8 bases that match TRBD1. The CDR3 has 15 residues. Germline CDR1 SGDLS, CDR2 YYNGEE. Losses at the gene ends were 4 bases for V and 4 bases for J; bases not matched to a gene: 6. CDR3 amino acids: CASSHSRGRTGELFF. CDR3 coding DNA: TGTGCCAGCAGCCACTCCAGGGGGCGCACCGGGGAGCTGTTTTTT.

This chain uses TRBV7-9 with TRBJ1-2; D call uncertain. CDR3 length equals 15 residues. Germline CDR1 SEHNR, CDR2 FQNEAQ (reference sequence). V lost 0 bases and J 2 bases, leaving 10 bases between the germline ends. The CDR3 protein is CASSLATSVNYGYTF. In DNA, the CDR3 is TGTGCCAGCAGCTTAGCGACTTCAGTGAACTATGGCTACACCTTC.

V gene TRBV5-1 combines with J gene TRBJ1-2; D not resolved. The CDR3 has 13 amino acids. Germline values: CDR1 SGHRS, CDR2 YFSETQ. Trimming stripped 1 base from V and 6 bases from J, with 10 bases between. As DNA, the CDR3 is TGCGCCAGCAGCTTGAATCACGGGGATGGCTACACCTTC. Protein sequence: CASSLNHGDGYTF.

There are a few counts of this clone. The rearrangement uses TRBV29-1 and TRBJ2-7; TRBD1 or TRBD2 may be the D gene (6 bases each). V was clipped by 4 bases and J by 5 bases, with 12 bases between them. In germline, CDR1 is SQVTM, CDR2 ANQGSEA. This CDR3 is 12 amino acids long. CDR3 in amino acids: CSVGPRGDEQYF. The CDR3 bases are TGCAGCGTTGGACCGAGGGGGGACGAGCAGTACTTC.

This clone was observed a handful of times. This chain links TRBV29-1 with TRBJ2-5; the D is unclear. Germline V gives CDR1 SQVTM, CDR2 ANQGSEA. The CDR3 length is 10 residues. V was shortened by 6 bases and J by 0 bases, with 2 bases between the two germline ends. The CDR3 is CSVYQETQYF. CDR3 coding DNA: TGCAGCGTGTACCAAGAGACCCAGTACTTC.

The chain has TRBV5-6 and TRBJ1-1; no clear D gene. Trimming took off 0 bases at V and 13 bases at J, with 19 bases between the two ends. CDR1 and CDR2 (germline): SGHDT, YYEEEE. This CDR3 spans 14 amino acids. The CDR3 sequence: CASSLDRGATVNFF. Here the CDR3 DNA reads TGTGCCAGCAGCTTGGATCGGGGAGCTACTGTCAATTTCTTT.